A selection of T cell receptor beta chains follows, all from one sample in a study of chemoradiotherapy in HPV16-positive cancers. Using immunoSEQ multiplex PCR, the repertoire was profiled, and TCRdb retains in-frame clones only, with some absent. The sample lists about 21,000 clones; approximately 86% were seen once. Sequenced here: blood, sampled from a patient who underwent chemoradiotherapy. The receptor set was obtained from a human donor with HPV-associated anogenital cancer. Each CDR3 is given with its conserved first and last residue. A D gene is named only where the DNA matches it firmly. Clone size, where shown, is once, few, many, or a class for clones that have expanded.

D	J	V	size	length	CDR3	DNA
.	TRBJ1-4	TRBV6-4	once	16	CASSASPGADNEKLFF	TGTGCCAGCAGTGCCAGCCCGGGCGCCGATAATGAAAAACTGTTTTTT
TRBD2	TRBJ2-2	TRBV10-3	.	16	CAISRLAATNTGELFF	TGTGCCATCAGCCGACTAGCGGCGACGAACACCGGGGAGCTGTTTTTT
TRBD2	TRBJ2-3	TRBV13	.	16	CASTPRGGGFTDTQYF	TGTGCCAGCACCCCTCGCGGGGGGGGATTCACAGATACGCAGTATTTT
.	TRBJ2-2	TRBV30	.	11	CASTEAGELFF	TGTGCCTCCACGGAGGCCGGGGAGCTGTTTTTT
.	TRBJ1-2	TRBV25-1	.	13	CASSPGTHYGYTF	TGTGCCAGCAGTCCCGGGACCCACTATGGCTACACCTTC
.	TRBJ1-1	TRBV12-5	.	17	CASGAPGHGGGNTEAFF	TGTGCTAGTGGCGCTCCCGGTCATGGGGGGGGGAACACTGAAGCTTTCTTT
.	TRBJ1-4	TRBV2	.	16	CASTIYRGLSNEKLFF	TGTGCCAGCACCATCTACCGGGGTCTCTCTAATGAAAAACTGTTTTTT
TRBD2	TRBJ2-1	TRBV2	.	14	CASSGLAGGYEQFF	TGTGCCAGCAGTGGTCTAGCGGGGGGTTATGAGCAGTTCTTC
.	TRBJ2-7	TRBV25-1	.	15	CASSDQSPSSYEQYF	TGTGCCAGCAGCGACCAGAGCCCGAGCTCCTACGAGCAGTACTTC
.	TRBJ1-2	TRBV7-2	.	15	CASAGRGFSNYGYTF	TGTGCCAGCGCAGGGAGGGGGTTTTCTAACTATGGCTACACCTTC
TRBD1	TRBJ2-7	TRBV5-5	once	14	CASSSGTGNYEQYF	TGTGCCAGCAGCTCCGGGACAGGGAACTACGAGCAGTACTTC
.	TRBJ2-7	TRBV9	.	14	CASSASQGPYEQYF	TGTGCCAGCAGCGCCTCCCAGGGGCCGTACGAGCAGTACTTC